One and the same sample provided the 2 T cell receptor beta chains below, sequenced in a study of cytotoxic CD8 clonotypes in ibrutinib-treated CLL. Sequenced by immunoSEQ multiplex PCR; TCRdb stores in-frame clones only, minus some. This sample has about 92,000 clones, with approximately 71% found just once. This material consisted of PBMCs, taken after 24 months of ibrutinib treatment. All receptors derive from a human donor with chronic lymphocytic leukemia.

The chain joins TRBV28 to TRBJ2-1; 9 bases match TRBD2. J gave up 2 bases and V 5 bases, and 4 bases lay outside the gene matches. The CDR3 contains 15 residues. CDR1 is MDHEN, CDR2 SYDVKM, per germline. CDR3 sequence reads: CASSGGRATYNEQFF. For the CDR3, the DNA is TGTGCCAGCAGTGGCGGGAGGGCCACCTACAATGAGCAGTTCTTC.

The chain couples TRBV19 to TRBJ2-1, with TRBD2 identical over 11 bases. Germline loops: CDR1 LNHDA, CDR2 SQIVND (reference sequence). This CDR3 region has 15 residues. After removal of 6 bases from V and 5 bases from J, the junction contained 6 bases not matched to a gene. The DNA of the CDR3 is TGTGCCAGTAGAAGGACTAGCGGGTACAACAATGAGCAGTTCTTC. It encodes CASRRTSGYNNEQFF.